This T cell receptor beta chain was sequenced in a study of T-cell memory formation after mild COVID-19. Study results and caveats: Still unconfirmed is whether the second-wave clones peaking on day 37 recognized SARS-CoV-2.

This clonotype was found many times. Its antigen is undetermined. TCRdb reprocessed the 5' RACE reads with MiXCR, giving one entry per CDR3 protein. The data contain 530,000 or so distinct CDR3 sequences, 15% to 20% of them singletons. V was pared by 1 base and J by 1 base, with 2 bases of the junction left unmatched. The CDR3 length is 17 residues. Germline CDR1 and CDR2: MGHRA and YSYEKL. Input material: PBMCs or a T cell subset sorted from them (not recorded which). This TCR derives from an adult woman who had mild COVID-19 (a few samples of this study predate the infection). Cell type and time point are not known. The rearrangement joins TRBV4-1 to TRBJ2-3; 13 nucleotides agree with TRBD2. The CDR3 loop reads CASSQGLAGGRTDTQYF. The CDR3 DNA is TGCGCCAGCAGCCAAGGACTAGCGGGGGGCCGCACAGATACGCAGTATTTT.